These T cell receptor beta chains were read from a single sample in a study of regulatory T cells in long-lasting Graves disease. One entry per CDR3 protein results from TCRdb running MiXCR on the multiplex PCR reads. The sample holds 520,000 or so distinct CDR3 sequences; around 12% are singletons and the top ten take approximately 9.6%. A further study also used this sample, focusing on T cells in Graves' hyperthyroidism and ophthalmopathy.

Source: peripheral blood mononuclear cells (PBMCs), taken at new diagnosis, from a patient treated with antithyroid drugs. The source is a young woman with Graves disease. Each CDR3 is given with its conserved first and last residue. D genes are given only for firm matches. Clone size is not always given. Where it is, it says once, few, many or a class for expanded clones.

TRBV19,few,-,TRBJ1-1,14,CASRPGAPNTEAFF,TGTGCCAGTAGGCCAGGGGCCCCTAACACTGAAGCTTTCTTT
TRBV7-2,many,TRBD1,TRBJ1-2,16,CASSTRQGAPDYGYTF,TGTGCCAGCAGCACCAGACAGGGGGCGCCGGACTATGGCTACACCTTC
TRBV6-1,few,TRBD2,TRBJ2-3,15,CATRTSGSVTDTQYF,TGTGCCACCCGGACTAGCGGGAGTGTCACAGATACGCAGTATTTT
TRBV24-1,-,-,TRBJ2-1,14,CATSDFNTGNEQFF,TGTGCCACCAGTGATTTCAATACAGGGAATGAGCAGTTCTTC
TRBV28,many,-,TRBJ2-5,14,CASSRRLDQETQYF,TGTGCCAGCAGTCGCCGACTAGACCAAGAGACCCAGTACTTC
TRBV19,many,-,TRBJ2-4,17,CASSIEKRVLAKNIQYF,TGTGCCAGTAGTATCGAGAAGCGGGTACTAGCCAAAAACATTCAGTACTTC
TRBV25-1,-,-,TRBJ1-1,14,CASSPPGGHTEAFF,TGTGCCAGCAGTCCCCCGGGGGGGCATACTGAAGCTTTCTTT
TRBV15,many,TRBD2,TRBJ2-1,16,CATSRDRLAAYNEQFF,TGTGCCACCAGCAGAGATCGACTAGCGGCTTACAATGAGCAGTTCTTC
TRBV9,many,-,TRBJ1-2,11,CASSVGNGYTF,TGTGCCAGCAGCGTAGGAAATGGCTACACCTTC
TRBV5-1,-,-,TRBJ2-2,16,CASSLNVARSTGELFF,TGCGCCAGCAGCTTGAATGTCGCTCGGAGCACCGGGGAGCTGTTTTTT
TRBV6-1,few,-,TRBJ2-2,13,CASTAKNTGELFF,TGTGCCAGCACGGCCAAGAACACCGGGGAGCTGTTTTTT
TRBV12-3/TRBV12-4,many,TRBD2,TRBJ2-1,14,CASTIAGRYNEQFF,TGTGCCAGCACCATAGCGGGCAGATACAATGAGCAGTTCTTC
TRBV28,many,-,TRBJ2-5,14,CASGGWVGEETQYF,TGTGCCAGCGGGGGGTGGGTGGGCGAGGAGACCCAGTACTTC
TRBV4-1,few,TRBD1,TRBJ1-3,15,CASSDRAFSGNTIYF,TGCGCCAGCAGCGACAGGGCTTTCTCTGGAAACACCATATATTTT
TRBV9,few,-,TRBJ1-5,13,CASSGLPWGPQHF,TGTGCCAGCAGCGGGCTACCGTGGGGGCCCCAGCATTTT
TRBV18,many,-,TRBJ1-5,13,CASSPRRDQPQHF,TGTGCCAGCTCACCCCGGCGTGATCAGCCCCAGCATTTT
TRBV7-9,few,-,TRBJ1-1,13,CASSHPGNTEAFF,TGTGCCAGCAGCCATCCGGGCAACACTGAAGCTTTCTTT
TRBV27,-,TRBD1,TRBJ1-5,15,CASSYQGAFGQPQHF,TGTGCCAGCAGTTATCAGGGGGCGTTCGGTCAGCCCCAGCATTTT
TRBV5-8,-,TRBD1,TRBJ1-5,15,CASSLWGRGEQSQHF,TGTGCCAGCAGCTTGTGGGGCAGGGGGGAACAGTCCCAGCATTTT
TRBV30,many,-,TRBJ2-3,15,CAWSVGGPLGDTQYF,TGTGCCTGGAGTGTTGGAGGGCCATTGGGAGATACGCAGTATTTT
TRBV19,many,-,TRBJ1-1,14,CASSIRGLNTEAFF,TGTGCCAGTAGTATAAGGGGTTTGAACACTGAAGCTTTCTTT
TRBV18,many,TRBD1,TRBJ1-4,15,CASSKDRASNEKLFF,TGTGCCAGCTCGAAGGACAGGGCCTCGAATGAAAAACTGTTTTTT
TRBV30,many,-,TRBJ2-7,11,CAWATPYEQYF,TGTGCCTGGGCGACCCCCTACGAGCAGTACTTC
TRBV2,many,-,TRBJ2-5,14,CASSEDRGQETQYF,TGTGCCAGCAGTGAGGACAGAGGCCAAGAGACCCAGTACTTC
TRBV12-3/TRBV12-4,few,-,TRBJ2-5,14,CASGWGEVGGTQYF,TGTGCCAGCGGTTGGGGGGAGGTGGGGGGGACCCAGTACTTC
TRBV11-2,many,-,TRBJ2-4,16,CASSPRWGVAKNIQYF,TGTGCCAGCAGCCCTCGGTGGGGGGTAGCCAAAAACATTCAGTACTTC
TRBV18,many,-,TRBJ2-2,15,CASSPLTGNTGELFF,TGTGCCAGCTCACCACTGACAGGGAACACCGGGGAGCTGTTTTTT
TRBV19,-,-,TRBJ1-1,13,CASRELMNTEAFF,TGTGCCAGTAGGGAACTCATGAACACTGAAGCTTTCTTT
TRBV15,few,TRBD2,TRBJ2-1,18,CATSRNRLAGGSINEQFF,TGTGCCACCAGCAGGAACCGATTAGCGGGAGGCAGCATTAATGAGCAGTTCTTC
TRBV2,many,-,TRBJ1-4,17,CASSDSHRMGTNEKLFF,TGTGCCAGCAGTGATAGTCATCGCATGGGAACTAATGAAAAACTGTTTTTT
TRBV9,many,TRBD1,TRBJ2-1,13,CASSAMTGVEQFF,TGTGCCAGCAGCGCTATGACAGGGGTGGAACAGTTCTTC
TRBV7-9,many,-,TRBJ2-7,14,CASSLVQASADQYF,TGTGCCAGCAGCTTAGTTCAGGCCAGCGCGGATCAGTACTTC